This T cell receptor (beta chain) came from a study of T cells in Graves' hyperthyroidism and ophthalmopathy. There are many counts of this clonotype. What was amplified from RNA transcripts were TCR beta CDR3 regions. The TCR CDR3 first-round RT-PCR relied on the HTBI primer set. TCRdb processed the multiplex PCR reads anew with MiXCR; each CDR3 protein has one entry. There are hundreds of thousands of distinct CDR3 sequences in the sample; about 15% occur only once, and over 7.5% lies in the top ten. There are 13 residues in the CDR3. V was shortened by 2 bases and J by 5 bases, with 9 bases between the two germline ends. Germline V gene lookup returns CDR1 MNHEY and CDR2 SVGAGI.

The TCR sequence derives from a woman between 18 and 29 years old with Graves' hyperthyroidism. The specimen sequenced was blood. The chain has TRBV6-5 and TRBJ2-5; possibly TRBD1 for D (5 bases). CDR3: CASSYLRGETQYF. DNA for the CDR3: TGTGCCAGCAGTTACCTTAGGGGCGAGACCCAGTACTTC.